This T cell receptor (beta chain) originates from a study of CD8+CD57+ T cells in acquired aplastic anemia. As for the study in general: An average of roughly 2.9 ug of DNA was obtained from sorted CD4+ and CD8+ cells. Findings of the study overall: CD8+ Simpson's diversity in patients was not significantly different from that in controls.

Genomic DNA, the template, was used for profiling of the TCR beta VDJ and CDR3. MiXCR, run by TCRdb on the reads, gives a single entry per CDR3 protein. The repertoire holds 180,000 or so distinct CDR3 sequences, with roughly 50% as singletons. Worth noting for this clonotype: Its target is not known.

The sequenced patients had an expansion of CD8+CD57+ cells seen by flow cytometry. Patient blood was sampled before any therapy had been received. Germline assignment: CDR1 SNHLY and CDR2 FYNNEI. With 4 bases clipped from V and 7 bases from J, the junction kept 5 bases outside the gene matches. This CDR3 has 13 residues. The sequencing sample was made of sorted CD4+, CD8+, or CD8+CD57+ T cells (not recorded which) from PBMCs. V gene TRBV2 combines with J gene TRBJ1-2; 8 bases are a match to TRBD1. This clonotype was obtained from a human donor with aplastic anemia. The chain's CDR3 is CASSAQGAFGYTF. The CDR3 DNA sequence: TGTGCCAGCAGTGCCCAGGGGGCATTTGGCTACACCTTC.